Presented here are 20 T cell receptor beta chains from one specimen sequenced in a study of cytomegalovirus exposure and HLA in healthy donors. Both 60 Vbeta primers and 13 Jbeta primers went into the PCR. Clones were read by immunoSEQ multiplex PCR, and TCRdb kept only the in-frame ones, dropping some. The top ten clones hold approximately 1.7% of a sample with about 190,000 clones, more than 75% of them seen once. The sample taken for sequencing was PBMCs. The receptors derive from a woman between 18 and 30 years old in good health and CMV-seronegative.

The chain links TRBV19 to TRBJ2-5, with 7 bases aligning to TRBD1. Germline CDR1 and CDR2: LNHDA and SQIVND (reference sequence). This CDR3 spans 13 amino acids. J gave up 2 bases and V 10 bases, and 7 bases lay outside the gene matches. DNA for the CDR3: TGTGCCACTGGAAACAGGGGACAAGAGACCCAGTACTTC. Protein sequence: CATGNRGQETQYF.

This clone was found a few times. The chain links TRBV2 to TRBJ1-2; D gene unclear. Looked up from germline, CDR1 is SNHLY and CDR2 is FYNNEI. The CDR3 runs to 13 residues. V was pared by 4 bases and J by 3 bases, with 9 bases between. CDR3 in DNA: TGTGCCAGCAGTGGAAGCCCCCACTATGGCTACACCTTC. Translated: CASSGSPHYGYTF. Looking up the rest from reference TRBV2 and TRBJ1-2 gives the full variable domain: EPEVTQTPSHQVTQMGQEVILRCVPISNHLYFYWYRQILGQKVEFLVSFYNNEISEKSEIFDDQFSVERPDGSNFTLKIRSTKLEDSAMYFCASSGSPHYGYTFGSGTRLTVV.

The V and J genes are TRBV6-1 and TRBJ1-1; 8 nucleotides line up with TRBD1. After removal of 5 bases from V and 4 bases from J, the junction contained 9 bases not matched to a gene. CDR1 and CDR2 from the germline V gene are MNHNS and SASEGT. The CDR3 extends over 15 amino acids. The CDR3 loop reads CASSPLQGVGTEAFF. In DNA form, the CDR3 reads TGTGCCAGCAGTCCCTTACAGGGGGTAGGCACTGAAGCTTTCTTT.

The chain carries TRBV28 and TRBJ1-2; the match to TRBD1 covers 7 bases. V lost 7 bases and J lost 4; bases outside the gene matches: 9. The CDR3 has 14 residues. CDR1 is MDHEN and CDR2 is SYDVKM in the germline V gene. This CDR3 reads CASNPAGTVYGYTF. The CDR3 nucleotides read TGTGCCAGCAACCCAGCCGGGACAGTCTATGGCTACACCTTC.

The chain uses TRBV7-8 and TRBJ2-5, with 12 bases identical to TRBD2. J gave up 1 base and V 4 bases, and 4 bases lay outside the gene matches. CDR1 and CDR2 (germline): SGHVS, FQNEAQ. CDR3 length equals 16 residues. The DNA for the CDR3 is TGTGCCAGCAGCTCCACTAGCGGGGGGCCCCAAGAGACCCAGTACTTC. This sequence encodes CASSSTSGGPQETQYF. The full variable domain, in which reference TRBV7-8 and TRBJ2-5 provide the parts outside the CDR3, is GAGVSQSPRYKVAKRGQDVALRCDPISGHVSLFWYQQALGQGPEFLTYFQNEAQLDKSGLPSDRFFAERPEGSVSTLKIQRTQQEDSAVYLCASSSTSGGPQETQYFGPGTRLLVL.

This clone was recorded a few times. The chain uses TRBV5-6 and TRBJ2-7, with 7 bases identical to TRBD1. The germline gives CDR1 SGHDT, CDR2 YYEEEE. The CDR3 length is 14 residues. Unmatched junction bases numbered 4, after V lost 4 bases and J lost 0 bases. CDR3 in amino acids: CASSNRGYSYEQYF. DNA for the CDR3: TGTGCCAGCAGCAACAGGGGATACTCCTACGAGCAGTACTTC.

This rearrangement joins TRBV29-1 to TRBJ1-2, with 9 nucleotides matching TRBD1. The J segment lost 1 base and the V segment lost 4 bases, leaving 4 bases of the junction unmatched. The CDR3 totals 14 residues. Per the germline V gene, CDR1 is SQVTM and CDR2 is ANQGSEA. CDR3 protein: CSVGQGVLNYGYTF. Here the CDR3 DNA reads TGCAGCGTTGGACAGGGGGTCCTTAACTATGGCTACACCTTC.

This rearrangement joins TRBV11-3 to TRBJ1-1; 8 nucleotides match TRBD1. Germline CDR1 SGHNT, CDR2 YENEEA. The V gene end was trimmed by 1 base and the J gene end by 1 base; junction bases not matched to a gene: 5. The CDR3 is 16 residues long. This chain's CDR3 is CASSLARTGPNTEAFF. The CDR3 nucleotides read TGTGCCAGCAGCTTAGCCCGGACAGGGCCGAACACTGAAGCTTTCTTT.

The chain couples TRBV2 to TRBJ2-1, with TRBD1 matching 7 bases. V lost 5 bases and J lost 2; bases outside the gene matches: 6. Germline V gives CDR1 SNHLY, CDR2 FYNNEI. The CDR3 has 15 residues. This CDR3 reads CASSSRDRAYNEQFF. The CDR3 DNA reads as TGTGCCAGCAGTTCCCGGGACAGAGCCTACAATGAGCAGTTCTTC. The full variable domain, completed using reference TRBV2 and TRBJ2-1, is EPEVTQTPSHQVTQMGQEVILRCVPISNHLYFYWYRQILGQKVEFLVSFYNNEISEKSEIFDDQFSVERPDGSNFTLKIRSTKLEDSAMYFCASSSRDRAYNEQFFGPGTRLTVL.

The V and J genes are TRBV10-3 and TRBJ1-1; 11 bases are a match to TRBD1. J was trimmed by 1 base and V by 6 bases; bases with no gene match: 4. This CDR3 spans 15 amino acids. Germline V gene lookup returns CDR1 ENHRY and CDR2 SYGVKD. CDR3 DNA sequence: TGTGCCATCAGAGGACAGGGGGCGGAGAACACTGAAGCTTTCTTT. It translates to CAIRGQGAENTEAFF.

The chain employs TRBV4-1 and TRBJ2-1; 8 bases match TRBD1. V gave up 3 bases and J gave up 1 base; unmatched junction bases: 5. The length of the CDR3 is 16 residues. The germline CDR1 and CDR2 sequences are MGHRA and YSYEKL. Here the CDR3 reads CASSQQGAGSYNEQFF. CDR3 in DNA: TGCGCCAGCAGCCAGCAGGGGGCGGGGTCCTACAATGAGCAGTTCTTC.

The J gene is TRBJ1-1, the V gene TRBV6-6; 7 bases are a match to TRBD1. This CDR3 has 15 residues. The junction had 5 bases not matched to a gene; V was cut back by 2 bases and J by 2 bases. Germline loops: CDR1 MNHNY, CDR2 SVGAGI (reference sequence). This CDR3 reads CASSYPQGTNTEAFF. The CDR3 DNA reads TGTGCCAGCAGTTACCCACAGGGGACCAACACTGAAGCTTTCTTT.

J is TRBJ2-1 and V is TRBV7-9, with D possibly matching TRBD1 (6 bases). The CDR3 runs 14 residues. V lost 3 bases and J 4 bases, leaving 10 bases between the germline ends. Germline CDR1 and CDR2: SEHNR and FQNEAQ (reference sequence). The CDR3 nucleotides read TGTGCCAGCAGCTTGAGCAGGGGATACAATGAGCAGTTCTTC. This codes for CASSLSRGYNEQFF.

The chain links TRBV18 to TRBJ2-2, with D perhaps TRBD1 (6 bases). V was cut by 3 bases and J by 7 bases, with 18 bases left in between. Germline values: CDR1 KGHSH, CDR2 LQKENI. The CDR3 spans 16 residues. The CDR3 protein is CASSPPRWGLDGELFF. In DNA, the CDR3 is TGTGCCAGCTCACCCCCCCGCTGGGGGCTTGACGGGGAGCTGTTTTTT.

The gene calls are TRBV6-6 and TRBJ2-3; D is perhaps TRBD2 (5 bases). This CDR3 spans 13 amino acids. CDR1 is MNHNY, CDR2 SVGAGI, per germline (reference sequence). DNA for the CDR3: TGTGGCACGCGTGGGAGTATGCAGGATACGCAGTATTTT. Its translation: CGTRGSMQDTQYF.

This rearrangement joins TRBV5-4 to TRBJ2-5; 10 nucleotides agree with TRBD1. The junction had 8 bases not matched to a gene; V was cut back by 4 bases and J by 14 bases. The germline CDR1 and CDR2 sequences are SGHNT and YYREEE (reference sequence). The CDR3 contains 12 residues. The DNA of the CDR3 is TGTGCCAGCAGCCTCTGGGGGGACAGGGGTTACTTC. It codes for CASSLWGDRGYF.

This chain connects TRBV19 to TRBJ2-2, with D perhaps matching TRBD2 (7 bases). Germline CDR1 and CDR2: LNHDA and SQIVND (reference sequence). Trimming shortened V by 3 bases and J by 4 bases, and 12 bases separated the two germline ends. The CDR3 totals 15 residues. CDR3 bases: TGTGCCAGTAGTATTGGGGGCGGGAGCACCGGGGAGCTGTTTTTT. Encoded protein: CASSIGGGSTGELFF.

The chain has TRBV5-1 and TRBJ1-4; D gene unclear. V was trimmed by 6 bases and J by 8 bases, leaving 20 bases between them. CDR1 SGHRS and CDR2 YFSETQ come from the germline V gene. CDR3 size: 15 residues. The CDR3, as DNA: TGCGCCAGCACGATCGGCGAGGCAAGAGGCGAAAAACTGTTTTTT. Protein: CASTIGEARGEKLFF.

The chain employs TRBV7-2 and TRBJ1-1, with TRBD1 as a possible D gene (6 bases). The V end was cut by 5 bases, the J end by 1 base, with 11 bases between. Germline CDR1 SGHTA, CDR2 FQGNSA. This CDR3 region has 14 residues. The CDR3 is CASSKGQANTEAFF. As DNA, the CDR3 is TGTGCCAGCAGCAAGGGACAAGCGAACACTGAAGCTTTCTTT.

The count of this clone is one. V gene TRBV7-2 combines with J gene TRBJ2-2; TRBD2 aligns across 7 bases. The CDR3 consists of 15 residues. CDR1 is SGHTA and CDR2 is FQGNSA in the germline V gene. Trimming removed 1 base from V and 6 bases from J; junction bases left unmatched: 5. CDR3 DNA: TGTGCCAGCAGCTTAGGACTAGCTGTCGCCGGGGAGCTGTTTTTT. Amino acids: CASSLGLAVAGELFF.